This T cell receptor beta chain was sequenced for a study of T cell clonotyping in hematopoietic cell transplantation. Produced via immunoSEQ multiplex PCR; TCRdb's table is partial and in-frame only. The sample lists 4,000 to 6,500 clones, over 60% seen once, with roughly 29% in the top ten. This clone was counted a few times. Its antigen is as yet unknown. Study-wide points: At the given depth, recipient repertoires were over 95% de novo clonotypes. Higher Inverse Simpson Index values in graft donor and pretransplant recipient predicted broader posttransplant TCR diversity. Pathologically expanded recipient clonotypes increased progressively from day 30 to day 180 as diversity fell. Cells were unsorted, so CD4 and CD8 contributions were not separated.

V was clipped by 2 bases and J by 9 bases; unmatched bases: 0. Germline V gives CDR1 MDHEN, CDR2 SYDVKM. The CDR3 contains 13 residues. This clonotype was sampled from a female patient aged 50-65 years who had an allogeneic stem cell transplant, so the T cells may come from the graft donor. Some clones in this sample may be carry-over from other donors' samples. The V gene is TRBV28, the J gene TRBJ2-1; TRBD2 agrees at 11 bases. The sample was PBMCs, taken 100 days after allogeneic stem cell transplant. In DNA form, the CDR3 reads TGTGCCAGCAGTTTAGGGACTAGCGGTGAGCAGTTCTTC. Residues: CASSLGTSGEQFF. The full variable domain, completed using reference TRBV28 and TRBJ2-1, is DVKVTQSSRYLVKRTGEKVFLECVQDMDHENMFWYRQDPGLGLRLIYFSYDVKMKEKGDIPEGYSVSREKKERFSLILESASTNQTSMYLCASSLGTSGEQFFGPGTRLTVL.